The clone carrying this T cell receptor beta chain showed up just a few times. The germline V gene encodes CDR1 SGHTA and CDR2 FQGNSA. The length of the CDR3 is 12 residues. The V gene lost 5 bases and the J gene lost 2 bases, with 5 bases spanning the gap. This entry is derived from a study of CD8 T cells in Susac syndrome. Random hexamers were used to reverse transcribe an amount of about 0.45 to 1 ug RNA. immunoSEQ multiplex PCR amplified TCR beta CDR3 across 54 Vbeta, 13 Jbeta. TCRdb reanalysed the immunoSEQ multiplex PCR reads using MiXCR and keeps one entry per CDR3 protein. The sample yields more than 100,000 distinct CDR3 sequences, over 90% seen once.

The V and J genes are TRBV7-2 and TRBJ2-3; D is ambiguous. Sequencing input: CD8+ T cells from PBMCs. This sequence was found in a human donor with Susac syndrome. The chain's CDR3 is CASSGDTDTQYF. CDR3 sequence (DNA): TGTGCCAGCAGCGGTGACACAGATACGCAGTATTTT.